The entry that follows covers one T cell receptor (beta chain) sequence. Its antigen remains unidentified. At least two post-ART and at least one pre-ART PBMC sample were available for each donor. Researchers ran immunoSEQ v3.0 at survey level. Produced via immunoSEQ multiplex PCR; TCRdb's table is partial and in-frame only. The sample includes 40,000 to 60,000 clones, 80% to 90% of them seen just once. The sample originates from a study of long-term antiretroviral therapy in people with HIV. General observations from the study: Relative to control repertoires, HIV repertoires exhibited narrower CDR3 length ranges. In samples taken after ART, diversity increased but remained below transplant donor control levels. Pre-ART expanded clones dominated the repertoire at every time point.

The TCR comes from a woman in her late teens or twenties with HIV. The sequencing used unsorted PBMCs, collected 0.8 years after starting antiretroviral therapy.

The CDR3 is CASSGRPGNSNYEQYF. CDR3 coding DNA: TGTGCCAGCAGTGGGCGTCCAGGGAACAGTAACTACGAGCAGTACTTC. The genes are TRBV6-1 and TRBJ2-7; tentative D call: TRBD1 (5 bases). The CDR3 totals 16 residues. The V and J ends lost 4 bases and 3 bases respectively, with 19 bases between them. CDR1 MNHNS and CDR2 SASEGT come from the germline V gene.